These 5 T cell receptor beta chains were sequenced from one sample in a study of shared clonotypes between healthy human individuals. Clones were sequenced by immunoSEQ multiplex PCR, and TCRdb holds only the in-frame ones, with some missing. Of around 510,000 clones listed, 95% to 96% are singletons. Sequences were obtained from naive CD4+ T cells sorted from blood. Regarding subset: CD45RA+ positively selected. These receptor sequences come from a woman in her 30s in good health.

The chain employs TRBV9 and TRBJ2-5, with unresolved D. V lost 2 bases to trimming and J lost 2 bases, with 7 bases between them. Germline loops: CDR1 SGDLS, CDR2 YYNGEE. The CDR3 contains 13 residues. The CDR3 loop reads CASSVTPQETQYF. CDR3 nucleotide sequence: TGTGCCAGCAGCGTGACACCTCAAGAGACCCAGTACTTC. Based on the CDR3 plus reference TRBV9 and TRBJ2-5, the full variable domain is DSGVTQTPKHLITATGQRVTLRCSPRSGDLSVYWYQQSLDQGLQFLIQYYNGEERAKGNILERFSAQQFPDLHSELNLSSLELGDSALYFCASSVTPQETQYFGPGTRLLVL.

The rearrangement links TRBV11-2 to TRBJ1-1; D is ambiguous. The CDR3 totals 14 residues. Trimming removed 2 bases from V and 4 bases from J, with 11 bases in between. CDR1 is SGHAT, CDR2 FQNNGV, per germline. In DNA form, the CDR3 reads TGTGCCAGCAGCTTACAGGAAGATGGCACTGAAGCTTTCTTT. Translation gives CASSLQEDGTEAFF.

This chain connects TRBV4-1 to TRBJ1-2; 7 bases fit TRBD1. Looked up from germline, CDR1 is MGHRA and CDR2 is YSYEKL. The J segment lost 3 bases and the V segment lost 4 bases, leaving 5 bases of the junction unmatched. The length of the CDR3 is 14 residues. CDR3 DNA: TGCGCCAGCAGCCTTGGACAGGTCGACTATGGCTACACCTTC. Amino acid sequence: CASSLGQVDYGYTF.

J is TRBJ1-2 and V is TRBV6-1, with D maybe TRBD1 (5 bases). This CDR3 has 15 residues. V was clipped by 4 bases and J by 4 bases, with 16 bases between them. CDR1 MNHNS and CDR2 SASEGT come from the germline V gene. As DNA, the CDR3 is TGTGCCAGCAGTGGGGGGGGTGAGGGCTTCTATGGCTACACCTTC. This codes for CASSGGGEGFYGYTF.

The genes are TRBV5-1 and TRBJ2-6; D might be TRBD1 (6 bases). CDR1 is SGHRS, CDR2 YFSETQ, per germline. The CDR3 runs 18 residues. Trimming shortened V by 4 bases and J by 0 bases, and 17 bases separated the two germline ends. This CDR3 is CASSQTGKLSSGANVLTF. The CDR3 coding sequence is TGCGCCAGCAGCCAAACAGGGAAACTCAGCTCTGGGGCCAACGTCCTGACTTTC.